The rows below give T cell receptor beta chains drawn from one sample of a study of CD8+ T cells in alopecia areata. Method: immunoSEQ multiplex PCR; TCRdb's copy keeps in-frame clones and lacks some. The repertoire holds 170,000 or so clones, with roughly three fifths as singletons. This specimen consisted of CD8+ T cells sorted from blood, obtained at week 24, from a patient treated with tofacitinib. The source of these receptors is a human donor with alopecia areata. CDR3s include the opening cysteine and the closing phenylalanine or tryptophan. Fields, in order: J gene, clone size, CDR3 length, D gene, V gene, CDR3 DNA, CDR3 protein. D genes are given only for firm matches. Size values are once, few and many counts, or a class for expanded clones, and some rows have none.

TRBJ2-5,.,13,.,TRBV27,TGTGCCAGCAGTTTGGGAGCTCAAGAGACCCAGTACTTC,CASSLGAQETQYF
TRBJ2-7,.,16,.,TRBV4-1,TGCGCCAGCAGCCAATCGACCGGGCCAGCCTCCTACGAGCAGTACTTC,CASSQSTGPASYEQYF
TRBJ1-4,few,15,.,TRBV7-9,TGTGCCAGCAGCTTAGCCTTGCCCGCGGTGGAAAAACTGTTTTTT,CASSLALPAVEKLFF
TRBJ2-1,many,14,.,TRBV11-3,TGTGCCAGCAGCGACGAAACAGGTTACAATGAGCAGTTCTTC,CASSDETGYNEQFF
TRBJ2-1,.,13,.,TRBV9,TGTGCCAGCAGCGTAGGGGGGGTCAATGAGCAGTTCTTC,CASSVGGVNEQFF
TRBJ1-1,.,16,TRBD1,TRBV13,TGTGCCAGCAGCCCATTCCCAGGGGGAGGGTACACTGAAGCTTTCTTT,CASSPFPGGGYTEAFF
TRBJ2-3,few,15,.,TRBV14,TGTGCCAGCAGCCATTTGCTGCGGGGCGCAGATACGCAGTATTTT,CASSHLLRGADTQYF
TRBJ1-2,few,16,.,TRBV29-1,TGCAGCGTTGAAGATCTGAGGACGGAGGACTACTATGGCTACACCTTC,CSVEDLRTEDYYGYTF
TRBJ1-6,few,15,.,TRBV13,TGTGCCAGCAGCGGACCCGGGGACGGTAATTCACCCCTCCACTTT,CASSGPGDGNSPLHF
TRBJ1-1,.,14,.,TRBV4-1,TGCGCCAGCAGCCAACGTCAGTGGCCCACTGAAGCTTTCTTT,CASSQRQWPTEAFF
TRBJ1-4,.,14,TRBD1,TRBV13,TGTGCCAGCAGTTCCGGGACAGGTGGCGAAAAACTGTTTTTT,CASSSGTGGEKLFF
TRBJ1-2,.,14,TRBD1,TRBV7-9,TGTGCCAGCAGCGGGACAGCAATAAAATATGGCTACACCTTC,CASSGTAIKYGYTF
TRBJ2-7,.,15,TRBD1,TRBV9,TGTGCCAGCGGAGGGGGGACAGGGGTTACGGACGAGCAGTACTTC,CASGGGTGVTDEQYF
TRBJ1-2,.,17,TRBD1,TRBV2,TGTGCCAGCAACCTCCTCCGGGACAGGGGGCGATTGGATGGCTACACCTTC,CASNLLRDRGRLDGYTF
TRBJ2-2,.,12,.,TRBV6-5,TGTGCCAGCCGATCGGGCACCGGGGAGCTGTTTTTT,CASRSGTGELFF
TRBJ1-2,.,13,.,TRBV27,TGTGCCAGCAGTTTAATTGGGGGCTATGGCTACACCTTC,CASSLIGGYGYTF
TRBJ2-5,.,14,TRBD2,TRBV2,TGTGCCAGCAGCCTAGCGGGGGGGCGTGAGACCCAGTACTTC,CASSLAGGRETQYF
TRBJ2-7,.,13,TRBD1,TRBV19,TGTGCCAGTAGTATAGGGACAGGGGGCGAGCAGTACTTC,CASSIGTGGEQYF
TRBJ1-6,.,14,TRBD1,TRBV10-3,TGTGCCATCAGTGAGGGACAGGGGACTTCACCCCTCCACTTT,CAISEGQGTSPLHF
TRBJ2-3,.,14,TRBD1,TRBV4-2,TGTGCCAGCAGCCTCGGGACAGGGCCAGATACGCAGTATTTT,CASSLGTGPDTQYF
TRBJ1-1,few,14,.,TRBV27,TGTGCCAGCAGTATGGGGGGACTGAACACTGAAGCTTTCTTT,CASSMGGLNTEAFF
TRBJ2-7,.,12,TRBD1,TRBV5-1,TGCGCCAGCAGCGAGACAGGGGCCGAGCAGTACTTC,CASSETGAEQYF
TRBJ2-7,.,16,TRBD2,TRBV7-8,TGTGCCAGCAGCTCAAGGGGCGGGGGGACAACCTACGAGCAGTACTTC,CASSSRGGGTTYEQYF
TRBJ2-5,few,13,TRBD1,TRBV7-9,TGTGCCAGCAGATCGGACAGGGGAAAGACCCAGTACTTC,CASRSDRGKTQYF
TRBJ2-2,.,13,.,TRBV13,TGTGCCAGCAGCTCCCGCCTCGGCGGGGAGCTGTTTTTT,CASSSRLGGELFF
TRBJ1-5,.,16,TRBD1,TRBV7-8,TGTGCCAGCACCGATTACGGACAGGGCGGCAATCAGCCCCAGCATTTT,CASTDYGQGGNQPQHF
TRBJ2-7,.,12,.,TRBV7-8,TGTGCCAGCACCCGATCGGGGACCGAGCAGTACTTC,CASTRSGTEQYF
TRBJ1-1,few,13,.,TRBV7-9,TGTGCCAGCAGCCCGCCTCTGTTGGCTGAAGCTTTCTTT,CASSPPLLAEAFF
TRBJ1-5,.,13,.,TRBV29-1,TGCAGCGTTGTCCTAACAGGGAATCAGCCCCAGCATTTT,CSVVLTGNQPQHF
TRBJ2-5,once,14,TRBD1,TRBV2,TGTGCCAGCAGGGGACGGGACAGGGAGGAGACCCAGTACTTC,CASRGRDREETQYF
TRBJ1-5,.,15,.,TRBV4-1,TGCGCCAGCAGCGTAAGCTCCAGCATCGATCAGCCCCAGCATTTT,CASSVSSSIDQPQHF
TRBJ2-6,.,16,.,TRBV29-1,TGCAGCGTTGAGGACTCGCGGCCCTCTGGGGCCAACGTCCTGACTTTC,CSVEDSRPSGANVLTF
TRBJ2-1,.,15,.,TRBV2,TGTGCCAGCAGGGTAGCTGGGAGCTCCTACAATGAGCAGTTCTTC,CASRVAGSSYNEQFF
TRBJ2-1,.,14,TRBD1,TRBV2,TGTGCCAGCAGTGGGGACAGCTCCTACAATGAGCAGTTCTTC,CASSGDSSYNEQFF
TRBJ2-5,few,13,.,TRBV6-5,TGTGCCAGCAGTTTACAGGGCCAAGAGACCCAGTACTTC,CASSLQGQETQYF
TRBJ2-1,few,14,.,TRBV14,TGTGCCAGCAGCCAAGGAGGACAATTAAATGAGCAGTTCTTC,CASSQGGQLNEQFF
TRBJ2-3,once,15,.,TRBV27,TGTGCCAGCAGTTTATCCGCGGGGGCCACAGATACGCAGTATTTT,CASSLSAGATDTQYF
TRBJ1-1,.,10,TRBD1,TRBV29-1,TGCAGCGTTCAGGGGGGTGAAGCTTTCTTT,CSVQGGEAFF
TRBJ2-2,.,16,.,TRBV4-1,TGCGCCAGCAGCCCAAGGACGGGGGAAGGAGCCGGGGAGCTGTTTTTT,CASSPRTGEGAGELFF
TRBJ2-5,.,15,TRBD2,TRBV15,TGTGCCACCAGCGGCACACTAGCGGGGGAAGAGACCCAGTACTTC,CATSGTLAGEETQYF
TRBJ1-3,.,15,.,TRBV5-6,TGTGCCAGCAGCTTTGGACAGAGCTCTGGAAACACCATATATTTT,CASSFGQSSGNTIYF
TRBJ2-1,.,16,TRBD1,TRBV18,TGTGCCAGCTCCCCTATGGGGGACAGGGAAATTTTTGAGCAGTTCTTC,CASSPMGDREIFEQFF
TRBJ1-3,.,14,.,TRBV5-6,TGTGCCAGCATTCCCCAGGGGTCTGGAAACACCATATATTTT,CASIPQGSGNTIYF
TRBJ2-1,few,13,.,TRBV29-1,TGCAGCGCCGAGACTAGCTCCTACAATGAGCAGTTCTTC,CSAETSSYNEQFF
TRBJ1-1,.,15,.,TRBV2,TGTGCCAGCAGTGTGCGGGGGGGCGCGGACACTGAAGCTTTCTTT,CASSVRGGADTEAFF
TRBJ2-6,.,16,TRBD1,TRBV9,TGTGCCAGCAGCGCATCACAGGGGACTGGGGCCAACGTCCTGACTTTC,CASSASQGTGANVLTF
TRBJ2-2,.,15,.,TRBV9,TGTGCCAGCAGCGCTCCGGGGGACCACACCGGGGAGCTGTTTTTT,CASSAPGDHTGELFF
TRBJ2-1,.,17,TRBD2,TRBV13,TGTGCCAGCAGCTCCCGACTTCGGGGGGGCCTAGACAATGAGCAGTTCTTC,CASSSRLRGGLDNEQFF